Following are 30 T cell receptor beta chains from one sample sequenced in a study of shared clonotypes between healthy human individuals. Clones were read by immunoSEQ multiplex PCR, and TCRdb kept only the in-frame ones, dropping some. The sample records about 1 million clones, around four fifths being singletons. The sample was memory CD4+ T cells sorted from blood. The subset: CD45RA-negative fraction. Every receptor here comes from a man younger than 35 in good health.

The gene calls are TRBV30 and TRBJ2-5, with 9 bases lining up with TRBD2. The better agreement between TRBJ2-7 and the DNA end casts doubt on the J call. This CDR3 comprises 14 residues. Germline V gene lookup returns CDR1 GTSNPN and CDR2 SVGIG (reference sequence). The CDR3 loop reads CAWGRGGAKYEQYF. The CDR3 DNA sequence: TGTGCCTGGGGCCGCGGGGGGGCGAAATACGAGCAGTACTTC.

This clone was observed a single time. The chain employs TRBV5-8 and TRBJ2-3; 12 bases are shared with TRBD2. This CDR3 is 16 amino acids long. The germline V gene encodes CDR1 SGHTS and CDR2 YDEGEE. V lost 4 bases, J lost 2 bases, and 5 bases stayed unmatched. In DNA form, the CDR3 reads TGTGCCAGCAGCCACGGGACTAGCGGGTCCACAGATACGCAGTATTTT. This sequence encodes CASSHGTSGSTDTQYF.

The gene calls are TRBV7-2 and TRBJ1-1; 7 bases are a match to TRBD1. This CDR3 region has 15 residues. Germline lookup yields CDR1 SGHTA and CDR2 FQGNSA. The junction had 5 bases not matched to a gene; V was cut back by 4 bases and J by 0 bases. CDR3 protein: CASSSSTGLNTEAFF. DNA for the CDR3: TGTGCCAGCAGCTCTTCGACAGGGTTGAACACTGAAGCTTTCTTT.

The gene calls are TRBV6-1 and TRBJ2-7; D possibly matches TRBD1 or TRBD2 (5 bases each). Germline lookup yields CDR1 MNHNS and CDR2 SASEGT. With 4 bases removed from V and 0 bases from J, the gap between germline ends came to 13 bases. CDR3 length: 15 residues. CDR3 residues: CASSARGRSSYEQYF. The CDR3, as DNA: TGTGCCAGCAGTGCGAGGGGCCGTAGCTCCTACGAGCAGTACTTC.

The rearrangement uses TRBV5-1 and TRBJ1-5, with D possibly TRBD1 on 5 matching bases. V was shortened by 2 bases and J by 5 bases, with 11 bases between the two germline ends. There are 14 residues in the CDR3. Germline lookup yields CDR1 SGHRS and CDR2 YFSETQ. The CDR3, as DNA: TGCGCCAGCAGCTTCAGCAGGGTAGATCAGCCCCAGCATTTT. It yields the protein CASSFSRVDQPQHF.

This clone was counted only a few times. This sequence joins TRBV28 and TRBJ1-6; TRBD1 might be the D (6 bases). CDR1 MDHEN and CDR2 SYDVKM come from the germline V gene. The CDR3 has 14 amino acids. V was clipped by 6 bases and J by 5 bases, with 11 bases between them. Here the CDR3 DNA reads TGTGCCAGCAGCTCAACAGGGAATAATTCACCCCTCCACTTT. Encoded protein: CASSSTGNNSPLHF.

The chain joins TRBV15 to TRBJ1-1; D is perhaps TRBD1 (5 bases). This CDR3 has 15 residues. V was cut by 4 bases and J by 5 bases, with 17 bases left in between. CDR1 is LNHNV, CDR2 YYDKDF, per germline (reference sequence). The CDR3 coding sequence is TGTGCCACCAGCAAATCAGGCCAGGGTGAGACTGAAGCTTTCTTT. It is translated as CATSKSGQGETEAFF.

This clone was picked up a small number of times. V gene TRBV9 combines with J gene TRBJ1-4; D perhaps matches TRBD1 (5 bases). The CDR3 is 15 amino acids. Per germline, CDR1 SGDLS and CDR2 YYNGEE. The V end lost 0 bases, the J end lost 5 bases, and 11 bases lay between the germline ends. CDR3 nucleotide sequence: TGTGCCAGCAGCGTAGCACCTCGGGGGAATGAAAAACTGTTTTTT. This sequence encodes CASSVAPRGNEKLFF.

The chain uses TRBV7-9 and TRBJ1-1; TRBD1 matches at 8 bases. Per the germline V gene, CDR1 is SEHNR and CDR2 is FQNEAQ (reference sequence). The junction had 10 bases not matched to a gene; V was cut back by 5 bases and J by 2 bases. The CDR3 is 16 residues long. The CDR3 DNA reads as TGTGCCAGCAGCCCGAGGGGGGACAGGTCCAACACTGAAGCTTTCTTT. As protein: CASSPRGDRSNTEAFF. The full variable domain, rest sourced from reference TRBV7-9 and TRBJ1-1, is DTGVSQNPRHKITKRGQNVTFRCDPISEHNRLYWYRQTLGQGPEFLTYFQNEAQLEKSRLLSDRFSAERPKGSFSTLEIQRTEQGDSAMYLCASSPRGDRSNTEAFFGQGTRLTVV.

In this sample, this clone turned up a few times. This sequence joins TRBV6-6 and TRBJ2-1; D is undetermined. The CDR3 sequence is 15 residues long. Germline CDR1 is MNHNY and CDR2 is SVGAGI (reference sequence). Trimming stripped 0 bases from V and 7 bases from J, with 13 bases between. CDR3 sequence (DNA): TGTGCCAGCAGTTACTCGTTAGGGTCCCTGAATGAGCAGTTCTTC. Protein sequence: CASSYSLGSLNEQFF.

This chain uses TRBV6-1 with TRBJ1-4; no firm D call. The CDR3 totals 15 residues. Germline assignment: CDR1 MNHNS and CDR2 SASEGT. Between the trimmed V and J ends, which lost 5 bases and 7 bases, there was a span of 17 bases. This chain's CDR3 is CASSTGEGYREKLFF. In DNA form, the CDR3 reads TGTGCCAGCAGTACGGGTGAAGGGTATCGTGAAAAACTGTTTTTT.

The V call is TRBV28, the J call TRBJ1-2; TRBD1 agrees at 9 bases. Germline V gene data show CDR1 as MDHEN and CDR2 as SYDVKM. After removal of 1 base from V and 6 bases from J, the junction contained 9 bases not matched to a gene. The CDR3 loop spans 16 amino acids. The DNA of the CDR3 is TGTGCCAGCAGTTTATTTCACAGGGGGCAGGGCGATGGCTACACCTTC. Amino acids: CASSLFHRGQGDGYTF.

The CDR3 DNA reads as TGTGCCAGCTCGTGGAGCTCCTACAATGAGCAGTTCTTC. Translating gives CASSWSSYNEQFF. The gene calls are TRBV2 and TRBJ2-1, with D uncertain. CDR3 length: 13 amino acids. Trimming left V 8 bases short and J 0 bases short, with 8 bases between. Per the germline V gene, CDR1 is SNHLY and CDR2 is FYNNEI.

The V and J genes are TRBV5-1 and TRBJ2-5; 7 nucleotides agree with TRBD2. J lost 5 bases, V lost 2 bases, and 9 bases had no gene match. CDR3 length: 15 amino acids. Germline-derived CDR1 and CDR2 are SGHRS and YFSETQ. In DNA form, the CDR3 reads TGCGCCAGCAGCTTAATGGCGGGGGACTCTGAGACCCAGTACTTC. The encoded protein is CASSLMAGDSETQYF.

CDR3 in DNA: TGTGCCAGCAGAAAACAAGGACAGGGCGGAAAACTGTTTTTT. This codes for CASRKQGQGGKLFF. This chain links TRBV6-5 with TRBJ1-4, with 8 bases lining up with TRBD1. This CDR3 spans 14 amino acids. V shed 6 bases and J 10 bases; nucleotides not matched to a gene: 10. Germline CDR1 reads MNHEY; CDR2 reads SVGAGI.

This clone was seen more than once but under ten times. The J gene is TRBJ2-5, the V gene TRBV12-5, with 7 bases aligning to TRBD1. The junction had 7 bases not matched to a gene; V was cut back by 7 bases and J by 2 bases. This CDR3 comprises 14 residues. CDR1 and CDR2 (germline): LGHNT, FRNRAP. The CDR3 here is CASARDSVQETQYF. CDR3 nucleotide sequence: TGTGCTAGTGCCAGGGACAGTGTTCAAGAGACCCAGTACTTC.

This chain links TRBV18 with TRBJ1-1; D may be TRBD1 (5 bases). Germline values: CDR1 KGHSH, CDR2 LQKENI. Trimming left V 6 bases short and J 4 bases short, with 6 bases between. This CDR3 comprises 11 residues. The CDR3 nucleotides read TGTGCCAGCTCCGGGGGCACTGAAGCTTTCTTT. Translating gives CASSGGTEAFF.

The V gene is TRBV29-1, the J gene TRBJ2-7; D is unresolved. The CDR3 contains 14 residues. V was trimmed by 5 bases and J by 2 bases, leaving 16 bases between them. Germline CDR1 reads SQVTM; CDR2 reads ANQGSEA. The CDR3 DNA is TGCAGCGTTAACGCGGTAGGGCCTACCTACGAGCAGTACTTC. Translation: CSVNAVGPTYEQYF.

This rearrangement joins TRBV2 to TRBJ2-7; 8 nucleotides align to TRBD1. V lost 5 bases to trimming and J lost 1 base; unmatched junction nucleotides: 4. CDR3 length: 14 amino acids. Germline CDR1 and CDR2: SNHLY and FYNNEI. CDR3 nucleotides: TGTGCCAGCAGTTTTGGGACAGGTTCCTACGAGCAGTACTTC. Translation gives CASSFGTGSYEQYF.

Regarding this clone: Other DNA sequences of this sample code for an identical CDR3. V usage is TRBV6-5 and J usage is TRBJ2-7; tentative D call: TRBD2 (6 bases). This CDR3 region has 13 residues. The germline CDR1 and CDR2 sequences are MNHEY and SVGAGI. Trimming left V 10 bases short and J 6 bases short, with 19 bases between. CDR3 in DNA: TGTGCCACCGCAAGGGGCCTAGCGAGCGAGCAGTACTTC. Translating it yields CATARGLASEQYF.

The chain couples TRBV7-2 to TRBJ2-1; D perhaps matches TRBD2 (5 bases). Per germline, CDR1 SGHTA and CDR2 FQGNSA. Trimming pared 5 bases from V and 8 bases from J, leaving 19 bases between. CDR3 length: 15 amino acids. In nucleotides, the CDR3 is TGTGCCAGCAGCGCTCAGAGGTTGGGAGTAGATGAGCAGTTCTTC. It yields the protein CASSAQRLGVDEQFF.

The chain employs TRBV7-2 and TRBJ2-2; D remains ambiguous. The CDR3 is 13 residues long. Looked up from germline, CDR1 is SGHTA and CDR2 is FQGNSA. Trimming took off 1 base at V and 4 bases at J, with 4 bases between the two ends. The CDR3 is CASSLGFTGELFF. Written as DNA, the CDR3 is TGTGCCAGCAGCTTAGGATTCACCGGGGAGCTGTTTTTT.

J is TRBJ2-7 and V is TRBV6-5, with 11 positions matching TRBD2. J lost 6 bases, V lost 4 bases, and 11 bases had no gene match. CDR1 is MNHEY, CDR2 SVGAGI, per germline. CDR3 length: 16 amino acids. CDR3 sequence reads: CASSSSIAGGPVEQYF. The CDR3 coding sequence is TGTGCCAGCAGTTCCTCCATAGCGGGAGGGCCCGTCGAGCAGTACTTC.

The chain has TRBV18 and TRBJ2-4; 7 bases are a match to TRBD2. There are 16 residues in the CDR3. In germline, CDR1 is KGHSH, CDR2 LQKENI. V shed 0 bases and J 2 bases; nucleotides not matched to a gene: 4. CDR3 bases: TGTGCCAGCTCACCACCCCAACTAGCGTCCAAAAACATTCAGTACTTC. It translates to CASSPPQLASKNIQYF.

The CDR3 coding sequence is TGCGCCAGCAGTGATCAGATCAATCAGCCCCAGCATTTT. Its protein is CASSDQINQPQHF. The chain is built from TRBV10-1 and TRBJ1-5; D remains ambiguous. The CDR3 sequence is 13 residues long. CDR1 and CDR2 from the germline V gene are WNHNN and SYGVQD (reference sequence). Trimming pared 3 bases from V and 3 bases from J, leaving 6 bases between.

CDR3 region: CASSYLADSYEQYF. For the CDR3, the DNA is TGTGCCAGCAGTTACCTAGCGGACTCCTACGAGCAGTACTTC. The chain is built from TRBV2 and TRBJ2-7; TRBD2 aligns across 7 bases. The germline CDR1 and CDR2 sequences are SNHLY and FYNNEI. J gave up 0 bases and V 5 bases, and 4 bases lay outside the gene matches. This CDR3 region has 14 residues.

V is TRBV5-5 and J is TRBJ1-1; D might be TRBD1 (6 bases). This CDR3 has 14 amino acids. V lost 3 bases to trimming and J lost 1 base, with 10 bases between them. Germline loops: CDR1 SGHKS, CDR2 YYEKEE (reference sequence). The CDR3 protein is CASSSQGANTEAFF. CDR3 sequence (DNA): TGTGCCAGCAGCTCACAGGGAGCGAACACTGAAGCTTTCTTT.

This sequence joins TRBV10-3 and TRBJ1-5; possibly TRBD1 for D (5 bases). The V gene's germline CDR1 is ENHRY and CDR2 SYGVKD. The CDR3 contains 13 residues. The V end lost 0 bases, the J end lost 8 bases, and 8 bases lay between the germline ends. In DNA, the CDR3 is TGTGCCATCAGTGAGTCACAGGTAGAGCCCCAGCATTTT. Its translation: CAISESQVEPQHF.

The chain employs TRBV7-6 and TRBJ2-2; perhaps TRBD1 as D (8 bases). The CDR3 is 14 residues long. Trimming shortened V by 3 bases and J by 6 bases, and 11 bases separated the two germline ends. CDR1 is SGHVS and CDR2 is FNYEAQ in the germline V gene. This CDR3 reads CASSFTGGAGELFF. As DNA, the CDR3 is TGTGCCAGCAGCTTTACAGGGGGGGCCGGGGAGCTGTTTTTT.

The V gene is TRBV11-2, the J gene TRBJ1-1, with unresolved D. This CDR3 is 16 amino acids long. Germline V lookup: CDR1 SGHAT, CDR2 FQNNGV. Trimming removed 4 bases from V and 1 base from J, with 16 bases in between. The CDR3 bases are TGTGCCAGCAGCTCCCGATTTGTGACCCCGAACACTGAAGCTTTCTTT. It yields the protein CASSSRFVTPNTEAFF.